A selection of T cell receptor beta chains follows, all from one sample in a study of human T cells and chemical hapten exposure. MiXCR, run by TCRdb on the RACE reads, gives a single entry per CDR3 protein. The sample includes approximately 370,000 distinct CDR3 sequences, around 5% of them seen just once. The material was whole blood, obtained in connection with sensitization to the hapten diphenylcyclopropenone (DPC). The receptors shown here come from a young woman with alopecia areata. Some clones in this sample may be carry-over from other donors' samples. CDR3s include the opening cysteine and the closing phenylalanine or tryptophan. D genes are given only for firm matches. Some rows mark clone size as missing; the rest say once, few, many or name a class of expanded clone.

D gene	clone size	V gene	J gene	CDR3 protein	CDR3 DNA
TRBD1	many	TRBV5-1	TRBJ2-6	CASSLEPRQGVGANVLTF	TGCGCCAGCAGCTTGGAGCCCAGACAGGGGGTCGGGGCCAACGTCCTGACTTTC
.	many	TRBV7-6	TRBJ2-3	CASTPQEITTDTQYF	TGTGCCAGCACTCCCCAGGAGATCACCACAGATACGCAGTATTTT
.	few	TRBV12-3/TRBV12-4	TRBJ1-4	CASSFSGANEKLFF	TGTGCCAGCAGTTTCAGCGGGGCGAATGAAAAACTGTTTTTT
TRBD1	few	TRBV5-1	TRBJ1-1	CASSPRDRGEIAEAFF	TGCGCCAGCAGCCCGAGGGACAGGGGGGAAATAGCTGAAGCTTTCTTT
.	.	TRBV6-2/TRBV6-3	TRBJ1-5	CASSYGSRGNQPQHF	TGTGCCAGCAGTTACGGCTCGAGAGGGAATCAGCCCCAGCATTTT
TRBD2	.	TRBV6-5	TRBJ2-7	CASSYSTTGGPYEQYF	TGTGCCAGCAGTTACTCGACGACGGGGGGACCTTACGAGCAGTACTTC
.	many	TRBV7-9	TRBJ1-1	CASSSERGVGTEAFF	TGTGCCAGCAGCTCGGAGAGGGGGGTAGGCACTGAAGCTTTCTTT
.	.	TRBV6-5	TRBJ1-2	CASSYSSFYGYTF	TGTGCCAGCAGTTACTCGAGCTTCTATGGCTACACCTTC
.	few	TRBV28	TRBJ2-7	CASSGSTVYEQYF	TGTGCCAGCAGTGGAAGCACAGTCTACGAGCAGTACTTC
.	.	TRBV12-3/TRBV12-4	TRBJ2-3	CASSVMDMDTQYF	TGTGCCAGCAGTGTTATGGATATGGATACGCAGTATTTT
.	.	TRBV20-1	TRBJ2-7	CSARDRVQALRYEQYF	TGCAGTGCTAGAGACCGAGTACAGGCTCTTCGCTACGAGCAGTACTTC
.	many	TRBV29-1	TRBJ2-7	CSVVGAAYEQYF	TGCAGCGTTGTAGGGGCTGCCTACGAGCAGTACTTC
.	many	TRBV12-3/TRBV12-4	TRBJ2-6	CASSPGVSSGANVLTF	TGTGCCAGCAGCCCCGGGGTCAGCTCTGGGGCCAACGTCCTGACTTTC
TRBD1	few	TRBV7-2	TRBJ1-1	CASSSRTGDEAFF	TGTGCCAGCAGCTCTCGGACAGGGGATGAAGCTTTCTTT
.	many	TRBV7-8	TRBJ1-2	CASSLSPRGGYGYTF	TGTGCCAGCAGCTTAAGTCCCAGGGGTGGCTATGGCTACACCTTC
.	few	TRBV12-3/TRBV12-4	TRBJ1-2	CASSPGTGPNGYTF	TGTGCCAGCAGTCCCGGGACTGGTCCGAATGGCTACACCTTC
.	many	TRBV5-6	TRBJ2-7	CASSLALNPYEQYF	TGTGCCAGCAGCTTGGCACTGAACCCTTACGAGCAGTACTTC
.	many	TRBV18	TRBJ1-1	CASSRQNTEAFF	TGTGCCAGCAGCCGTCAGAACACTGAAGCTTTCTTT
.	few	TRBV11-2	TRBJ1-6	CASSLIGQGNSPLHF	TGTGCCAGCAGCCTAATTGGGCAGGGGAATTCACCCCTCCACTTT
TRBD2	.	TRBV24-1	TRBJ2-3	CATSEESTSGDADTQYF	TGTGCCACCAGTGAGGAGTCGACTAGCGGGGATGCAGATACGCAGTATTTT
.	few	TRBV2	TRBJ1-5	CASSSRDIGNQPQHF	TGTGCCAGCAGTTCTCGGGACATTGGAAATCAGCCCCAGCATTTT
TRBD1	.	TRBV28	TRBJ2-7	CASSLQSGQGINEQYF	TGTGCCAGCAGCCTTCAATCGGGACAGGGCATAAACGAGCAGTACTTC
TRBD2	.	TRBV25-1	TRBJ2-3	CASSEKSTSGDSSTDTQYF	TGTGCCAGCAGTGAAAAATCGACTAGCGGGGACTCTAGCACAGATACGCAGTATTTT
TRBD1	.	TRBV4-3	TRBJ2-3	CASSQDGSRDRGTDTQYF	TGCGCCAGCAGCCAAGATGGATCCCGGGACAGGGGTACAGATACGCAGTATTTT
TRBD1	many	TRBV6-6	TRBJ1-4	CASSSTGGNEKLFF	TGTGCCAGCAGCTCGACAGGGGGAAATGAAAAACTGTTTTTT
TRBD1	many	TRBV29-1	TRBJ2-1	CSAVAGTGLYNEQFF	TGCAGCGCCGTGGCGGGGACAGGCTTATACAATGAGCAGTTCTTC
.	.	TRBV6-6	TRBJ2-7	CASSFGQLGGEQYF	TGTGCCAGCAGTTTCGGACAGCTTGGGGGCGAGCAGTACTTC